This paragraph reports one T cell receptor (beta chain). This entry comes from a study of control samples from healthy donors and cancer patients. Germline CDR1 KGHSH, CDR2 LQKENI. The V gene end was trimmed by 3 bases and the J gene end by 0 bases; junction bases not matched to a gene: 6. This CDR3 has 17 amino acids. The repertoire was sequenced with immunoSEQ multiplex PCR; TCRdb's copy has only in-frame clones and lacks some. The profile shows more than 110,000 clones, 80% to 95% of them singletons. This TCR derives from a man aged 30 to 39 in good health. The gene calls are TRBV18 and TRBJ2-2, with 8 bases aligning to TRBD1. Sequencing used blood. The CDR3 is CASSPFPGQANTGELFF. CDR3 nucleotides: TGTGCCAGCTCACCTTTCCCGGGACAGGCGAACACCGGGGAGCTGTTTTTT.